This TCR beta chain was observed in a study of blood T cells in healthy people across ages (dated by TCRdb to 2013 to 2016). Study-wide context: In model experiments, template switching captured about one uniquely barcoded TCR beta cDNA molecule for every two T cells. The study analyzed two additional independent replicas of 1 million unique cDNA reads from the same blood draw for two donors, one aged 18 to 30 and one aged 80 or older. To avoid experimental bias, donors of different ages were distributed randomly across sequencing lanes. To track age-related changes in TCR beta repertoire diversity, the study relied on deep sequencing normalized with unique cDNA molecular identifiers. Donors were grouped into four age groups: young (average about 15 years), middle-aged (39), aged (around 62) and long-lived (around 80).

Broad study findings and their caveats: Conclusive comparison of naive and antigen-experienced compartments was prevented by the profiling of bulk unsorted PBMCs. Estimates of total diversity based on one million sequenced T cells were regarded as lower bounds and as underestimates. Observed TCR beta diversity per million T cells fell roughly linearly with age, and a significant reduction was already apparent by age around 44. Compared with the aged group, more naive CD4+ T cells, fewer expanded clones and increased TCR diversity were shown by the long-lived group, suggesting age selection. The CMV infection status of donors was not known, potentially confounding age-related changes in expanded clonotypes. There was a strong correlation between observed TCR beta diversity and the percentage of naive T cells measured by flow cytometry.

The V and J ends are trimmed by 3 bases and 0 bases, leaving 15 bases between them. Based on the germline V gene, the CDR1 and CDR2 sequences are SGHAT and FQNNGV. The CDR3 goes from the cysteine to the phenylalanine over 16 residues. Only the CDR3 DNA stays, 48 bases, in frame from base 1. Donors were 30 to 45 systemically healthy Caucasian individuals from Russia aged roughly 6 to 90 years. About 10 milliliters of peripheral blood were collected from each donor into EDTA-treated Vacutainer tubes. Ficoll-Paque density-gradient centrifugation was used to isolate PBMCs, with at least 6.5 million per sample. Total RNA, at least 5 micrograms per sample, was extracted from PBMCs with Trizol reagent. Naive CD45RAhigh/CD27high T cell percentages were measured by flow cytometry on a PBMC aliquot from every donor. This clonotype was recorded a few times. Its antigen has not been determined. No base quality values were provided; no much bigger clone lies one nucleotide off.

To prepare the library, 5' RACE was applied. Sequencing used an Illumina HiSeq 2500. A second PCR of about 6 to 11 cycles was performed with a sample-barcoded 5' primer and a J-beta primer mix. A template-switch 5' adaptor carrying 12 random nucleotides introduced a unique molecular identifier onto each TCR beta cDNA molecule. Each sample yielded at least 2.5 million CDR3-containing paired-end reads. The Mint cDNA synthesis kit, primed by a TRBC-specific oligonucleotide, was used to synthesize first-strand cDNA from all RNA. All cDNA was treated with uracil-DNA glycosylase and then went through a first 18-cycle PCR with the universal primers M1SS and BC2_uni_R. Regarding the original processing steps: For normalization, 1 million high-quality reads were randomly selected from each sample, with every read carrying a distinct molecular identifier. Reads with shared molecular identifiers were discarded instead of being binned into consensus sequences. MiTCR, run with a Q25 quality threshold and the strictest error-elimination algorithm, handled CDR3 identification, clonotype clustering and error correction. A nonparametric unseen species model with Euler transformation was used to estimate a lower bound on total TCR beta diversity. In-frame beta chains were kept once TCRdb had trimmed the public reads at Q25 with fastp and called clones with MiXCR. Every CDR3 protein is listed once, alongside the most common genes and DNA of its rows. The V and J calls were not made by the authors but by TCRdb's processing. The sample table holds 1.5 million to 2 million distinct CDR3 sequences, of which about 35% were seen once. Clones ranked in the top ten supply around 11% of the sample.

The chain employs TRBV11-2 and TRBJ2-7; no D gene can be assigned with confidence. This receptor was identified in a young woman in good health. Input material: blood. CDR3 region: CASSFGSRRPSYEQYF. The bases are TGTGCCAGCAGCTTCGGCAGCCGTCGACCCTCCTACGAGCAGTACTTC.